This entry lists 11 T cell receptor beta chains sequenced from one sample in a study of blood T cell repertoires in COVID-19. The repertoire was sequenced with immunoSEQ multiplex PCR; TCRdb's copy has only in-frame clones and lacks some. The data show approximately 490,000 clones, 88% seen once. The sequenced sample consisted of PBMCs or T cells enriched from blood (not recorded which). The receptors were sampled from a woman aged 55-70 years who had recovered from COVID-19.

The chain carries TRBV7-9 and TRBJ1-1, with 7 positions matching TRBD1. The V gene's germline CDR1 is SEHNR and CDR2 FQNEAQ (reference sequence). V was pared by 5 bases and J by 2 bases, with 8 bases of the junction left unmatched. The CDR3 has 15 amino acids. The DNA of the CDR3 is TGTGCCAGCAGCCCACTCCGGGACAGCAACACTGAAGCTTTCTTT. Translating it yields CASSPLRDSNTEAFF.

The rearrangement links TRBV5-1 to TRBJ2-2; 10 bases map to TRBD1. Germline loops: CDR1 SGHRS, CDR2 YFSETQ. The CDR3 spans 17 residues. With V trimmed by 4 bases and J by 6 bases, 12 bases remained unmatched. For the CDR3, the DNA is TGCGCCAGCAGCCGTCAAGTGGGACAGGGGATATCCGGGGAGCTGTTTTTT. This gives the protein CASSRQVGQGISGELFF.

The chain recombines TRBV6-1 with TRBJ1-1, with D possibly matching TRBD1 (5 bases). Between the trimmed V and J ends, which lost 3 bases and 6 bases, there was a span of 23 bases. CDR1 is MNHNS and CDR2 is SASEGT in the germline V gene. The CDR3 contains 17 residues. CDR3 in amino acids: CASSDGIVTQGNPEAFF. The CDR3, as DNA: TGTGCCAGCAGTGATGGGATCGTCACGCAGGGTAACCCTGAAGCTTTCTTT.

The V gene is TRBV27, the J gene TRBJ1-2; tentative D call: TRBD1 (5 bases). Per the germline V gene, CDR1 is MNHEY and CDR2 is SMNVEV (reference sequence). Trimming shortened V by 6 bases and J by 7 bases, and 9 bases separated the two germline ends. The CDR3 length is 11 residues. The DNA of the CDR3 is TGTGCCAGCAGGCAGGGTGCTGGCTACACCTTC. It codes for CASRQGAGYTF.

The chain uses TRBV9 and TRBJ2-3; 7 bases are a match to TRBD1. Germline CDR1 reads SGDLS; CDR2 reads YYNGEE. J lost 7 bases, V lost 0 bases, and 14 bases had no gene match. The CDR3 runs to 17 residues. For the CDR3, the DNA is TGTGCCAGCAGCGTAGCCCTCGGGTCTCAGGGACAGAATACGCAGTATTTT. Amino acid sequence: CASSVALGSQGQNTQYF.

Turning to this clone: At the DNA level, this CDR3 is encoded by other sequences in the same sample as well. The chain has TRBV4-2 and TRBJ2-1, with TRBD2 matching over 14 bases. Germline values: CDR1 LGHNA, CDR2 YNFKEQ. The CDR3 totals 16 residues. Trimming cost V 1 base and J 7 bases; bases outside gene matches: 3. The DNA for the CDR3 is TGTGCCAGCAGCCAAGGACTAGCGGGGGGGCAAAATGAGCAGTTCTTC. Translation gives CASSQGLAGGQNEQFF.

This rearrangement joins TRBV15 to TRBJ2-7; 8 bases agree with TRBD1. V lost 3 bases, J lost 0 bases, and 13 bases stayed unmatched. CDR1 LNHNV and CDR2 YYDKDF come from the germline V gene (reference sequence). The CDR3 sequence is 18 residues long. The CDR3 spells CATSRAPGTGFSSYEQYV. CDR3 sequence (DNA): TGTGCCACCAGCAGGGCTCCCGGGACAGGTTTTAGCTCCTACGAGCAGTACGTC.

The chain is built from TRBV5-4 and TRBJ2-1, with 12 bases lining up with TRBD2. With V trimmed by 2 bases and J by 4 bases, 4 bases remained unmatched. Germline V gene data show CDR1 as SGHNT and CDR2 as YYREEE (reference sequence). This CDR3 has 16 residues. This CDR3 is CASSFPSGGVYNEQFF. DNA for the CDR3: TGTGCCAGCAGCTTCCCTAGCGGGGGGGTTTACAATGAGCAGTTCTTC. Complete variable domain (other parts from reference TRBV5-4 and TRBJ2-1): ETGVTQSPTHLIKTRGQQVTLRCSSQSGHNTVSWYQQALGQGPQFIFQYYREEENGRGNFPPRFSGLQFPNYSSELNVNALELDDSALYLCASSFPSGGVYNEQFFGPGTRLTVL.

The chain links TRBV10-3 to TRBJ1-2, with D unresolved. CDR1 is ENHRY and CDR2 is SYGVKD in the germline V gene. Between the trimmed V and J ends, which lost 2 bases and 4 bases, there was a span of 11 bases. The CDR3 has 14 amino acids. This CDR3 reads CAISEPQNSYGYTF. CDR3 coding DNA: TGTGCCATCAGTGAGCCCCAGAATTCCTATGGCTACACCTTC.

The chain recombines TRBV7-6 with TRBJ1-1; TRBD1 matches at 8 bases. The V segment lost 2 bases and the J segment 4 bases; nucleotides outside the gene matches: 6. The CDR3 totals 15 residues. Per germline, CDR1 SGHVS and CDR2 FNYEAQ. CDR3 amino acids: CASSLYLDRATEAFF. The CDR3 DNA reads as TGTGCCAGCAGCTTATATTTGGACAGGGCCACTGAAGCTTTCTTT.

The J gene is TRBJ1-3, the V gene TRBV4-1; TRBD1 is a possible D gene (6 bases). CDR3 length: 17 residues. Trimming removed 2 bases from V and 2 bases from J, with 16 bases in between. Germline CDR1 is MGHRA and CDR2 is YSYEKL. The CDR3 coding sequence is TGCGCCAGCAGCCAACTGGTTTACAGGGATCCTGGAAACACCATATATTTT. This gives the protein CASSQLVYRDPGNTIYF.